The clone carrying this T cell receptor beta chain was recorded a few times. The antigen is undetermined. The second PCR ran about 6 to 11 cycles with a sample-barcoded 5' primer and J-beta primers. Each cDNA molecule received a tag from a template-switch adaptor that had 12 random nucleotides. Every sample produced at least 2.5 million CDR3-containing paired-end reads. TCRdb used MiXCR to reprocess the 5' RACE reads, holding one entry per CDR3 protein. This repertoire shows 1.5 million to 2 million distinct CDR3 sequences, roughly 50% found once; its top ten account for about 2.1%. The source of the sample is a study of blood T cells in healthy people across ages. Study-level results: Changes seen in expanded clonotypes were possibly confounded by donor CMV status left unknown.

Each donor had 8.5 to 10 milliliters of peripheral blood drawn. The sequencing input was blood. The receptor's source is a woman in her forties in good health.

The CDR3 DNA reads as TGCAGTGCTAGAGGACAGGGTTTAAGCTCCTACGAGCAGTACTTC. This gives the protein CSARGQGLSSYEQYF. The gene calls are TRBV20-1 and TRBJ2-7; the match to TRBD1 covers 7 bases. The CDR3 has 15 amino acids. Germline V gives CDR1 DFQATT, CDR2 SNEGSKA (reference sequence). Germline trimming cut 1 base from V and 0 bases from J; bases unmatched to any gene: 6.